The rows below give T cell receptor beta chains drawn from one sample of a study of shared clonotypes between healthy human individuals. The table came from immunoSEQ multiplex PCR; TCRdb's copy has only in-frame clones and leaves some out. The table has 2 million to 3 million clones, under 95% seen once. Specimen: naive CD4+ T cells from PBMCs. These receptor sequences come from a man aged 18 to 30 in good health. Some clones in this sample may be carry-over from other donors' samples. Both conserved end residues are part of each CDR3. Fields, in order: V gene, D gene, J gene, clone size, CDR3 DNA, CDR3 protein. The D gene is left open where the match is weak. A clone size is listed for some rows: how often the clone was seen (once, few, many), or a class if it is expanded.

>TRBV7-3|TRBD1|TRBJ1-2|.
TGTGCCAGCAGCTTTGGACAGGGCGTCGTTTATGGCTACACCTTC
CASSFGQGVVYGYTF
>TRBV27|TRBD1|TRBJ2-2|.
TGTGCCAGCAGTTTTACGGTTTGGACAGGGGGCCGGGAGCTGTTTTTT
CASSFTVWTGGRELFF
>TRBV5-1|.|TRBJ2-7|.
TGCGCCAGCAGCTTGGTTAGTGGGGACTACGAGCAGTACTTC
CASSLVSGDYEQYF
>TRBV4-1|.|TRBJ1-3|.
TGCGCCAGCAGCCAACCCGTGAGATCTGGAAACACCATATATTTT
CASSQPVRSGNTIYF
>TRBV6-1|.|TRBJ2-5|.
TGTGCCAGCCAACAGGGTTTCCAAGAGACCCAGTACTTC
CASQQGFQETQYF
>TRBV10-2|TRBD1|TRBJ1-2|.
TGCGCCAGCAGTGAAGACCCACAGGGGTGGGGACCTACCTATGGCTACACCTTC
CASSEDPQGWGPTYGYTF
>TRBV5-1|.|TRBJ2-2|.
TGCGCCAGCAGCTTGTCACTAGTTATGGCCCTCGGGGAGCTGTTTTTT
CASSLSLVMALGELFF
>TRBV11-3|.|TRBJ2-3|.
TGTGCCAGCAGCCCGGACTCGAGCACAGATACGCAGTATTTT
CASSPDSSTDTQYF
>TRBV5-1|.|TRBJ2-5|.
TGCGCCAGCAGCTTGGTTGCAGGGAGTCCGGAGACCCAGTACTTC
CASSLVAGSPETQYF
>TRBV28|.|TRBJ2-7|.
TGTGCCAGCAGTAATAGGGACGTATGGATCTCCTACGAGCAGTACTTC
CASSNRDVWISYEQYF
>TRBV18|.|TRBJ1-2|.
TGTGCCAGCTCACCAGTACTGGGGGACTTTGGCTACACCTTC
CASSPVLGDFGYTF
>TRBV7-3|.|TRBJ2-3|.
TGTGCCAGCAGCTTAGGCACAGATACGCAGTATTTT
CASSLGTDTQYF
>TRBV29-1|.|TRBJ1-2|once
TGCAGCGTTGCAATCCCCGCCCGAACCGCCCTCCCTAACTATGGCTACACCTTC
CSVAIPARTALPNYGYTF
>TRBV18|TRBD1|TRBJ2-3|.
TGTGCCAGCTCACCTATGGGACAGGGGACAGATACGCAGTATTTT
CASSPMGQGTDTQYF
>TRBV18|TRBD1|TRBJ1-1|few
TGTGCCAGCTCACCGGACAGGGGGGCTGAAGCTTTCTTT
CASSPDRGAEAFF
>TRBV6-5|.|TRBJ1-3|.
TGTGCCAGCCTGAGTTCCGTCGTCTCTGGAAACACCATATATTTT
CASLSSVVSGNTIYF
>TRBV7-2|.|TRBJ1-5|.
TGTGCCAGCAGCCCACCCGGTTATCAGCCCCAGCATTTT
CASSPPGYQPQHF
>TRBV19|.|TRBJ2-3|.
TGTGCCAGTAAGCCGGGACTTCACACAGATACGCAGTATTTT
CASKPGLHTDTQYF
>TRBV30|.|TRBJ2-5|.
TGTGCCTGGGCACAGGGAGAGACCCAGTACTTC
CAWAQGETQYF
>TRBV18|TRBD1|TRBJ1-4|.
TGTGCCAGCTCACAAAGTTGGGGACAGACTAATGAAAAACTGTTTTTT
CASSQSWGQTNEKLFF
>TRBV5-8|.|TRBJ1-5|.
TGTGCCAGCAGCTTGGGACAGGATAGCAATCAGCCCCAGCATTTT
CASSLGQDSNQPQHF
>TRBV30|.|TRBJ2-4|.
TGTGCCTGGAGTGCCTCAGACCTAGCCAAAAACATTCAGTACTTC
CAWSASDLAKNIQYF
>TRBV28|.|TRBJ1-1|.
TGTGCCAGCAGTTACCGAGACACTGAAGCTTTCTTT
CASSYRDTEAFF
>TRBV28|.|TRBJ2-3|.
TGTGCCAGCTCCAGAGCCGGGTATACGCAGTATTTT
CASSRAGYTQYF
>TRBV11-2|.|TRBJ2-3|.
TGTGCCAGCAGCTTAGGCTGGGATACGCAGTATTTT
CASSLGWDTQYF
>TRBV29-1|.|TRBJ1-2|.
TGCAGCGTTGTCCGAGGCGGACGAAACAATGGCTACACCTTC
CSVVRGGRNNGYTF
>TRBV27|TRBD2|TRBJ2-7|.
TGTGCCAGCAGTCCCGGGAGGGGAAGCTCCTACGAGCAGTACTTC
CASSPGRGSSYEQYF
>TRBV9|TRBD2|TRBJ2-1|.
TGTGCCAGCAGCGAGCGGGCGGGGGGCTACAATGAGCAGTTCTTC
CASSERAGGYNEQFF
>TRBV10-3|.|TRBJ1-1|.
TGTGCCATCGGGAAACAGGGTAAACAGAACACTGAAGCTTTCTTT
CAIGKQGKQNTEAFF
>TRBV4-2|TRBD1|TRBJ2-5|once
TGTGCCAGCAGCCAGCGACAGGGGGACCAAGAGACCCAGTACTTC
CASSQRQGDQETQYF
>TRBV5-1|.|TRBJ2-7|.
TGCGCCAGCAGCTCCTTTGGTTACGAGCAGTACTTC
CASSSFGYEQYF
>TRBV5-1|.|TRBJ1-1|.
TGCGCCAGCAGCCCCGGACAGACCTTCCCGAACACTGAAGCTTTCTTT
CASSPGQTFPNTEAFF
>TRBV11-2|.|TRBJ1-1|.
TGTGCCAGCAGCTTAGGATTTGCGGGGGGTGAAGCTTTCTTT
CASSLGFAGGEAFF
>TRBV11-2|TRBD2|TRBJ2-3|.
TGTGCCAGCAGCCCAGGACTAGCTTCAGATACGCAGTATTTT
CASSPGLASDTQYF
>TRBV5-1|.|TRBJ2-7|.
TGCGCCAGCAGCAAAGGGACCTCCTACGAGCAGTACTTC
CASSKGTSYEQYF
>TRBV6-1|TRBD1|TRBJ1-2|.
TGTGCCAGCAGTGAAGCCCTAAGAGGGACAGGGGTCTATGGCTACACCTTC
CASSEALRGTGVYGYTF
>TRBV2|TRBD1|TRBJ2-7|.
TGTGCCAGCAGTGTGGGACAGGTGCCCTACGAGCAGTACTTC
CASSVGQVPYEQYF
>TRBV28|.|TRBJ1-1|.
TGTGCCGCAACGGGGGGAACTGAAGCTTTCTTT
CAATGGTEAFF
>TRBV27|.|TRBJ2-7|.
TGTGCCAGCAGTTTAGGCAGGGGGGGTGGCAAGCAGTACTTC
CASSLGRGGGKQYF
>TRBV7-9|TRBD2|TRBJ2-7|.
TGTGCCAGCAGCTTGGCCGGGACTAGCGGGAGGGCCTGGTCCTACGAGCAGTACTTC
CASSLAGTSGRAWSYEQYF
>TRBV4-1|TRBD2|TRBJ2-1|.
TGCGCCAGCAGCCAACCGAGTAGCGGGAGGCCACTCAATGAGCAGTTCTTC
CASSQPSSGRPLNEQFF
>TRBV7-2|.|TRBJ2-3|.
TGTGCCAGCAGCGTTACGCGGGACCCAGATACGCAGTATTTT
CASSVTRDPDTQYF
>TRBV27|.|TRBJ1-1|.
TGTGCCAGCAGTTTCCTGGTGAACACTGAAGCTTTCTTT
CASSFLVNTEAFF
>TRBV5-1|TRBD1|TRBJ1-4|.
TGCGCCAGCAGGAGAGGGACAGGGGAGGAGGAAAAACTGTTTTTT
CASRRGTGEEEKLFF
>TRBV9|.|TRBJ2-6|.
TGTGCCAGCAGCGTAGGGTATCCCTCTGGGGCCAACGTCCTGACTTTC
CASSVGYPSGANVLTF
>TRBV6-1|.|TRBJ1-1|.
TGTGCCAGTTGCCTCGTTGGAGGGGAAGCTTTCTTT
CASCLVGGEAFF
>TRBV7-6|.|TRBJ2-5|once
TGTGCCAGCAGTAAAAGGTGGGAGACCCAGTACTTC
CASSKRWETQYF
>TRBV13|.|TRBJ2-5|once
TGTGCCAGCAGCCCTAGGCCCCCCGAGACCCAGTACTTC
CASSPRPPETQYF
>TRBV5-1|.|TRBJ2-1|.
TGCGCCAGCAGCTTGGCCTCGGTGTCTACCTCCTACAATGAGCAGTTCTTC
CASSLASVSTSYNEQFF
>TRBV20-1|.|TRBJ2-7|.
TGCAGTGCCGGAGAGGTTCGGGGTTCCTTC
CSAGEVRGSF
>TRBV6-5|TRBD2|TRBJ2-1|.
TGTGCCAGCAGTCAAAGGACTAGCGGGAGCAATGAGCAGTTCTTC
CASSQRTSGSNEQFF
>TRBV10-3|.|TRBJ1-3|.
TGTGCCTCCCAGACCTCTGGAAACACCATATATTTT
CASQTSGNTIYF
>TRBV18|.|TRBJ2-5|.
TGTGCCAGCTCACCACTAAACTCCCAAGAGACCCAGTACTTC
CASSPLNSQETQYF
>TRBV4-2|.|TRBJ2-7|.
TGTGCCAGCAGCACCGGGCTCGGCCCCTACGAGCAGTACTTC
CASSTGLGPYEQYF
>TRBV6-5|.|TRBJ1-5|once
TGTGCCAGCAGTTACTCGCGGCAGGGCACACAGCCCCAGCATTTT
CASSYSRQGTQPQHF